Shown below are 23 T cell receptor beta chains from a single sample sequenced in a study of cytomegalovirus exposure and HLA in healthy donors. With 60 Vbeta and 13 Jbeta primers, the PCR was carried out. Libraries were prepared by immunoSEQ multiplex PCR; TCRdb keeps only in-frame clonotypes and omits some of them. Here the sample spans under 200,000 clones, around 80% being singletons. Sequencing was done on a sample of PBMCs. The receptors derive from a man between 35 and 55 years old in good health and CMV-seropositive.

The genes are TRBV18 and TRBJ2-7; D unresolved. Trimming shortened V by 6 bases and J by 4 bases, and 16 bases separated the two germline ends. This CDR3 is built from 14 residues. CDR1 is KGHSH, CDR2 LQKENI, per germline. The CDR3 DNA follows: TGTGCCAGCTCCCCGTCGCCTATATTATACGAGCAGTACTTC. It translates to CASSPSPILYEQYF.

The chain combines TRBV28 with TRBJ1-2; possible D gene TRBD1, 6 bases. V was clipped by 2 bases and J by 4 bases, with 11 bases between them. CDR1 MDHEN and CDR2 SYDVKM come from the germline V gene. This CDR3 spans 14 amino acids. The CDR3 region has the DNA TGTGCCAGCAGTTTAACTGGCAGGGGCTATGGCTACACCTTC. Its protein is CASSLTGRGYGYTF.

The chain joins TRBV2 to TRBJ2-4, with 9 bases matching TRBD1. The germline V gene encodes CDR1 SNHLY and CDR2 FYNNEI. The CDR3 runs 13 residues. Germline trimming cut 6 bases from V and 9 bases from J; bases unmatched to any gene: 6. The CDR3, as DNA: TGTGCCAGCAGGGACGACAGGGGGGTCATTCAGTACTTC. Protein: CASRDDRGVIQYF.

The CDR3 is CASSALAGVSEQYF. The CDR3 nucleotides read TGTGCCAGTAGTGCACTAGCGGGAGTGAGTGAGCAGTACTTC. The chain links TRBV19 to TRBJ2-7, with 11 positions matching TRBD2. The CDR3 consists of 14 residues. V gave up 5 bases and J gave up 7 bases; unmatched junction bases: 7. Germline values: CDR1 LNHDA, CDR2 SQIVND (reference sequence).

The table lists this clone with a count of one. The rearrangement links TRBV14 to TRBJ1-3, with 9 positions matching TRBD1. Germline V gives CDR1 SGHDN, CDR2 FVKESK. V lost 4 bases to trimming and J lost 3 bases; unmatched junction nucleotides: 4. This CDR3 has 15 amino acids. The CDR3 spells CASSLGTGIGNTIYF. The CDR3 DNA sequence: TGTGCCAGCAGCCTTGGGACAGGGATTGGAAACACCATATATTTT.

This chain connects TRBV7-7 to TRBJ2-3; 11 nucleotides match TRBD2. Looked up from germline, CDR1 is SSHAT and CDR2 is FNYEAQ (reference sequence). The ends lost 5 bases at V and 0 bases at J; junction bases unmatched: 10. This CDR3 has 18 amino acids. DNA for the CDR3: TGTGCCAGCAGCCCGATAGCGGGAGGGGGAACTAGCACAGATACGCAGTATTTT. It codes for CASSPIAGGGTSTDTQYF.

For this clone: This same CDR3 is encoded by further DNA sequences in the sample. CDR3 loop: CASSLDPIPTDTQYF. As DNA, the CDR3 is TGCGCCAGCAGCTTGGATCCCATCCCCACAGATACGCAGTATTTT. The gene calls are TRBV5-1 and TRBJ2-3, with unresolved D. There are 15 residues in the CDR3. Germline V gene data show CDR1 as SGHRS and CDR2 as YFSETQ. V shed 0 bases and J shed 2 bases, with 10 bases lying between them.

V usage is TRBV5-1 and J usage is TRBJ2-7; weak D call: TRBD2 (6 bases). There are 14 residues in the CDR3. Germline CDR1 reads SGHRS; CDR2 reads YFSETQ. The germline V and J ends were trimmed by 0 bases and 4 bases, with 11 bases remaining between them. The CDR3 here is CASSLGLAVYEQYF. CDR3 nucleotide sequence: TGCGCCAGCAGCTTGGGGTTAGCGGTATACGAGCAGTACTTC.

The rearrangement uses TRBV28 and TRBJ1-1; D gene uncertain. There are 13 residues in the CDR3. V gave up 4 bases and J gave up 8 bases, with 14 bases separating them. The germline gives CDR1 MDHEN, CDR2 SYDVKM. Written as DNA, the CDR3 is TGTGCCAGCAGTTATTTATCGGGAGACGAAGCTTTCTTT. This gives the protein CASSYLSGDEAFF.

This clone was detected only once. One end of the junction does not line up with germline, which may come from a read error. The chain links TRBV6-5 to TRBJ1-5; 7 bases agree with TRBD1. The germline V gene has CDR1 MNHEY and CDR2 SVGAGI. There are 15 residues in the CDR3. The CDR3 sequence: CASRSDRNSHQPQHF. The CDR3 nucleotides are TGTGCCAGCAGATCGGACAGGAATAGCCATCAGCCCCAGCATTTT.

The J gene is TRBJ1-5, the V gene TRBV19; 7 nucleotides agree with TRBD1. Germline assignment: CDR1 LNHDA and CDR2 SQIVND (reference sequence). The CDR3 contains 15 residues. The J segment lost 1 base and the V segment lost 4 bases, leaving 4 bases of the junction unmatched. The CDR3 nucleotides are TGTGCCAGTAGTACACCGGGACAGAGCAATCAGCCCCAGCATTTT. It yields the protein CASSTPGQSNQPQHF.

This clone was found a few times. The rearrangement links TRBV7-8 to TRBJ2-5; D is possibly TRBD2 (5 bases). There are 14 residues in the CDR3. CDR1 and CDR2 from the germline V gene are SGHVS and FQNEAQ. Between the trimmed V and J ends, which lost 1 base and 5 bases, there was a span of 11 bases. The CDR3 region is CASSLGGFTETQYF. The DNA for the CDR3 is TGTGCCAGCAGCTTAGGAGGGTTTACGGAGACCCAGTACTTC.

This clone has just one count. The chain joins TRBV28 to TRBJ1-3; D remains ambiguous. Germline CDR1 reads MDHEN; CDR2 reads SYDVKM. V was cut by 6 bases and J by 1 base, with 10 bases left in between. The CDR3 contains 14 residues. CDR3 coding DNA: TGTGCCAGCAGCGTTCAGTCTTCTGGAAACACCATATATTTT. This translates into CASSVQSSGNTIYF. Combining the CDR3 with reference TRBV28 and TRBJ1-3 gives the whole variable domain DVKVTQSSRYLVKRTGEKVFLECVQDMDHENMFWYRQDPGLGLRLIYFSYDVKMKEKGDIPEGYSVSREKKERFSLILESASTNQTSMYLCASSVQSSGNTIYFGEGSWLTVV.

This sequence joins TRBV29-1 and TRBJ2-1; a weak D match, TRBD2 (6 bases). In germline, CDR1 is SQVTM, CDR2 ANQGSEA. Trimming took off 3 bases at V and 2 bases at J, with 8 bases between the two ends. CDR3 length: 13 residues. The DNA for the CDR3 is TGCAGCGTTGACGGGGGAACCTACAATGAGCAGTTCTTC. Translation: CSVDGGTYNEQFF.

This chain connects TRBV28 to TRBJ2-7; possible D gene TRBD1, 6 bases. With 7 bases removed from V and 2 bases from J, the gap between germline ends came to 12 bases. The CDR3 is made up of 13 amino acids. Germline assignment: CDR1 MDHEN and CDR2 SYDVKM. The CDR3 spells CASTTGQPYEQYF. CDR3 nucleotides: TGTGCCAGCACCACTGGACAGCCCTACGAGCAGTACTTC.

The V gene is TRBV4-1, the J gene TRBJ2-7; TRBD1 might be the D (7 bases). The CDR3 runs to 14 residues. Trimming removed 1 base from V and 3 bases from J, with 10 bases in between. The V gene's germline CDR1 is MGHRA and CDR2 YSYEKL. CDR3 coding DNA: TGCGCCAGCAGCCAAGTCCAGGGGGGCTACGAGCAGTACTTC. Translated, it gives CASSQVQGGYEQYF.

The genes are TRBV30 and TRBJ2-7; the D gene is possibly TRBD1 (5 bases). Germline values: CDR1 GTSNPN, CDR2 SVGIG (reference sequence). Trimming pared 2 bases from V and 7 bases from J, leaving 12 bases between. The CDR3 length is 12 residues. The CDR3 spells CAWSHGAYEQYF. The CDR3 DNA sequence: TGTGCCTGGAGTCATGGGGCATATGAGCAGTACTTC.

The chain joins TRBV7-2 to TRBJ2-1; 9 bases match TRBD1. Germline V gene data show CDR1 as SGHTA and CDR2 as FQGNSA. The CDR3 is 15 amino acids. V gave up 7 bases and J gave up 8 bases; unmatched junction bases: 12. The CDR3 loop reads CASILGTGTGDEQFF. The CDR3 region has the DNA TGTGCCAGCATCCTAGGGACAGGGACGGGAGATGAGCAGTTCTTC.

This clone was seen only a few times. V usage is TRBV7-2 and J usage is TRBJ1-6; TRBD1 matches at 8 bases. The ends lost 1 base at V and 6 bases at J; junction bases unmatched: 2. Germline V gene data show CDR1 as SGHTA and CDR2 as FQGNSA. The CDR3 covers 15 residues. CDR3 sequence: CASSLGQGSNSPLHF. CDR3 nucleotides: TGTGCCAGCAGCTTAGGACAGGGGTCTAATTCACCCCTCCACTTT.

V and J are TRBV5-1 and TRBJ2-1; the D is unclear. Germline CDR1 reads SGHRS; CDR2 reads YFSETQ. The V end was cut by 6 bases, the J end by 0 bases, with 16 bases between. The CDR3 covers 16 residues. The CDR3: CASTAASHLSYNEQFF. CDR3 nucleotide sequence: TGCGCCAGCACGGCGGCAAGCCACCTCTCCTACAATGAGCAGTTCTTC.

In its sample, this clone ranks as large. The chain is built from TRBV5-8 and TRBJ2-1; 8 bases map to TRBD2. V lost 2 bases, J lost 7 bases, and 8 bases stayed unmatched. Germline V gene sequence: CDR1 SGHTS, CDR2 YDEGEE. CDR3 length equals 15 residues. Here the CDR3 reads CASSLTGGPGNEQFF. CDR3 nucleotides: TGTGCCAGCAGCTTAACGGGAGGGCCGGGGAATGAGCAGTTCTTC.

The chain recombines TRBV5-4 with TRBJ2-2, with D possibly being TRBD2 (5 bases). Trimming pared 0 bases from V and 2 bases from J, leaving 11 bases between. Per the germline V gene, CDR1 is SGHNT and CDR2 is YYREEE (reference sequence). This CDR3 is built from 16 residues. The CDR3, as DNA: TGTGCCAGCAGCTTGGCGCAGACTATTAACACCGGGGAGCTGTTTTTT. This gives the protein CASSLAQTINTGELFF.

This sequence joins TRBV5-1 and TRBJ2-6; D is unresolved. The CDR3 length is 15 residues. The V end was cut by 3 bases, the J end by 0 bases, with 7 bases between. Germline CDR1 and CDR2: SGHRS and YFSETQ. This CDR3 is CASSSESSGANVLTF. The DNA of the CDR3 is TGCGCCAGCAGCTCCGAGAGCTCTGGGGCCAACGTCCTGACTTTC.